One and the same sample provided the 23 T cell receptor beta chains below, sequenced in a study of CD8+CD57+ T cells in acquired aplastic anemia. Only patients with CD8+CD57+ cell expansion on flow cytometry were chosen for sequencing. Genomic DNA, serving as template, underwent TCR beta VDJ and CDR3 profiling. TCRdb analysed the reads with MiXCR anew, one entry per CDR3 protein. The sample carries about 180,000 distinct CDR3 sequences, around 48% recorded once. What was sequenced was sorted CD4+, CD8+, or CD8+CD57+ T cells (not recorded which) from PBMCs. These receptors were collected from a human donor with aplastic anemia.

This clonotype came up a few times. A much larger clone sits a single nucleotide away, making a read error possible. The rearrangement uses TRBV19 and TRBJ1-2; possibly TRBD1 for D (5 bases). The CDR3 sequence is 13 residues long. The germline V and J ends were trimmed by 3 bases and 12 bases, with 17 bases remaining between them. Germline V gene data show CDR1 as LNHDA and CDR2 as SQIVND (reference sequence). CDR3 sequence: CASSMIDSGGHTF. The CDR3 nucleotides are TGTGCCAGTAGTATGATCGACAGCGGCGGCCACACCTTC.

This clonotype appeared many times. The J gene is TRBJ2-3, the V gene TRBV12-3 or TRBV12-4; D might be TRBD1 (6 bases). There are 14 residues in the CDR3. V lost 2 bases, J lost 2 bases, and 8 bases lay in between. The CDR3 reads CASSLQGLTDTQYF. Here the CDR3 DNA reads TGTGCCAGCAGTTTACAGGGGCTCACAGATACGCAGTATTTT.

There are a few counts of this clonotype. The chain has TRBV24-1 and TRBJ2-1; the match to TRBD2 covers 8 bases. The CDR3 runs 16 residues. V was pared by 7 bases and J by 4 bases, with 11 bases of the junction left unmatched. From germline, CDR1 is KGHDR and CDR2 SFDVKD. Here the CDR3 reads CATSPTRSGGYNEQFF. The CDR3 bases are TGTGCCACCAGCCCTACTAGGAGCGGGGGTTACAATGAGCAGTTCTTC.

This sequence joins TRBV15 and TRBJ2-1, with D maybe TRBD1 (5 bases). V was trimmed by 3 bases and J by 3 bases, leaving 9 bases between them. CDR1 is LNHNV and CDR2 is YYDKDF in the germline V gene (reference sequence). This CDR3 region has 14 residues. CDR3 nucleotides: TGTGCCACCAGCAGCTTCGACAGCTACAATGAGCAGTTCTTC. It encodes CATSSFDSYNEQFF.

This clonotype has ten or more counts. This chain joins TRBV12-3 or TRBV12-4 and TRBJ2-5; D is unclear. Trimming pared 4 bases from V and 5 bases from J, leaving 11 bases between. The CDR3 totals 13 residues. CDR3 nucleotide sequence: TGTGCCAGCAGTTGGGCCTCTTCGGAGACCCAGTACTTC. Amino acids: CASSWASSETQYF.

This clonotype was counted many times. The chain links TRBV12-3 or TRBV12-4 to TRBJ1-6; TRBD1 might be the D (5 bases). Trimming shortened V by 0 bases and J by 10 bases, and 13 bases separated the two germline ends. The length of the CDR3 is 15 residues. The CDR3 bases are TGTGCCAGCAGTTTAGCAGGGGACCGTAACTCACCCCTCCACTTT. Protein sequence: CASSLAGDRNSPLHF.

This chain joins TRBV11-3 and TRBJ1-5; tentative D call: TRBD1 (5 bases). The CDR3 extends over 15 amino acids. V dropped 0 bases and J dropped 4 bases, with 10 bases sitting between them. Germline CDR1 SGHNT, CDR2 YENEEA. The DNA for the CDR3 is TGTGCCAGCAGCTTAGATGGCAGGGAAAATCAGCCCCAGCATTTT. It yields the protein CASSLDGRENQPQHF. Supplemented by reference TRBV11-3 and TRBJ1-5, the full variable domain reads EAGVVQSPRYKIIEKKQPVAFWCNPISGHNTLYWYLQNLGQGPELLIRYENEEAVDDSQLPKDRFSAERLKGVDSTLKIQPAELGDSAVYLCASSLDGRENQPQHFGDGTRLSIL.

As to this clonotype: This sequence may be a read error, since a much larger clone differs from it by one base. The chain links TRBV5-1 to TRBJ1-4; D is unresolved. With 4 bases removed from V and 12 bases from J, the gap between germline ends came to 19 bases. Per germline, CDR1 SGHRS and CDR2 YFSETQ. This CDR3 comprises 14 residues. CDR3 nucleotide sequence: TGCGCCAGCAGCCCTAGTCTTGATGAGTCGGAACTGTTTTTT. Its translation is CASSPSLDESELFF.

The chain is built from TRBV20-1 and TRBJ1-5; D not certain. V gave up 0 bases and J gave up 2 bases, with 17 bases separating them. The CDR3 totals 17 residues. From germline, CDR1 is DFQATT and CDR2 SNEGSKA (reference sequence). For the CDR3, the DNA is TGCAGTGCTAGAGATCTTGGGAGGGTCGGCGGCAATCAGCCCCAGCATTTT. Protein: CSARDLGRVGGNQPQHF.

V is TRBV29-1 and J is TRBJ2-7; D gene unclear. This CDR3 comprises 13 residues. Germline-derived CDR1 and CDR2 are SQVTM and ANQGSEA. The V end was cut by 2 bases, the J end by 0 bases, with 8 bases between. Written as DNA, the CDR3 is TGCAGCGTTGAACGCTTGGGCTCCTACGAGCAGTACTTC. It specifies CSVERLGSYEQYF.

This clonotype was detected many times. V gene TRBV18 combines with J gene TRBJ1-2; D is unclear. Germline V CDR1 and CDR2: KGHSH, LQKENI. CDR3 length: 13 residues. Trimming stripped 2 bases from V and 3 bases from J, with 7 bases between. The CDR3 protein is CASSPGLDYGYTF. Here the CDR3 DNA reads TGTGCCAGCTCACCAGGGCTCGACTATGGCTACACCTTC.

CDR3 residues: CATSRGGRLQHF. The CDR3 DNA sequence: TGTGCCACCAGCAGAGGAGGCCGGCTCCAGCATTTT. The gene calls are TRBV15 and TRBJ1-5; the D is unclear. Germline lookup yields CDR1 LNHNV and CDR2 YYDKDF (reference sequence). The V end was cut by 1 base, the J end by 12 bases, with 10 bases between. The CDR3 runs to 12 residues. The variable domain in full, completed from reference TRBV15 and TRBJ1-5, reads DAMVIQNPRYQVTQFGKPVTLSCSQTLNHNVMYWYQQKSSQAPKLLFHYYDKDFNNEADTPDNFQSRRPNTSFCFLDIRSPGLGDTAMYLCATSRGGRLQHFGDGTRLSIL.

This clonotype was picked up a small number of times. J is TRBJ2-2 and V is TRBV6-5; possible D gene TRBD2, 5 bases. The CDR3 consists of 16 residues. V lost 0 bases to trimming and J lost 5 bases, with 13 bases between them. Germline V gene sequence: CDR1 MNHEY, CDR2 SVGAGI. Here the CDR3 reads CASSYSNTPGTGELFF. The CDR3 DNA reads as TGTGCCAGCAGTTACTCAAACACGCCGGGGACCGGGGAGCTGTTTTTT.

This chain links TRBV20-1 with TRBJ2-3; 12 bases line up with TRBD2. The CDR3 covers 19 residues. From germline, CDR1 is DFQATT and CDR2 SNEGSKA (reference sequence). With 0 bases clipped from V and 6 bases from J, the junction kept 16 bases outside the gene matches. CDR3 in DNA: TGCAGTGCTAGAGACCTGGGGTGGCTAGCGGGGGGGGTTCACGATACGCAGTATTTT. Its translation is CSARDLGWLAGGVHDTQYF.

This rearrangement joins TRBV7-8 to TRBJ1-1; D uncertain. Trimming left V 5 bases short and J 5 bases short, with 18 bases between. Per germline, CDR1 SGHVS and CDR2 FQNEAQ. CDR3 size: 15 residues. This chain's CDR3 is CASSAQEGLWTEAFF. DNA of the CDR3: TGTGCCAGCAGCGCGCAAGAAGGGCTGTGGACTGAAGCTTTCTTT. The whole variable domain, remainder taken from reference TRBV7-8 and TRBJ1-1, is GAGVSQSPRYKVAKRGQDVALRCDPISGHVSLFWYQQALGQGPEFLTYFQNEAQLDKSGLPSDRFFAERPEGSVSTLKIQRTQQEDSAVYLCASSAQEGLWTEAFFGQGTRLTVV.

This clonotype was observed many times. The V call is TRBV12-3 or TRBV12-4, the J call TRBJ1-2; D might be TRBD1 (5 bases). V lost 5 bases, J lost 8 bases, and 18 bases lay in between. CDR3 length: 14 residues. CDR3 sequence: CASSPRRGVGGYTF. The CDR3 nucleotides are TGTGCCAGCAGTCCTCGACGGGGGGTCGGCGGCTACACCTTC.

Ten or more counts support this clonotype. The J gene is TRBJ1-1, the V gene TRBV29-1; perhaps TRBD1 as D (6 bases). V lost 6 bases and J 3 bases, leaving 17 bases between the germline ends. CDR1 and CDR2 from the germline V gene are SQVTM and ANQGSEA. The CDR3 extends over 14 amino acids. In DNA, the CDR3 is TGCAGCGTAACGAGGGGGGGCTTGGACACTGAAGCTTTCTTT. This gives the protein CSVTRGGLDTEAFF. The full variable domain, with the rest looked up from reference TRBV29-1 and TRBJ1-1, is SAVISQKPSRDICQRGTSLTIQCQVDSQVTMMFWYRQQPGQSLTLIATANQGSEATYESGFVIDKFPISRPNLTFSTLTVSNMSPEDSSIYLCSVTRGGLDTEAFFGQGTRLTVV.

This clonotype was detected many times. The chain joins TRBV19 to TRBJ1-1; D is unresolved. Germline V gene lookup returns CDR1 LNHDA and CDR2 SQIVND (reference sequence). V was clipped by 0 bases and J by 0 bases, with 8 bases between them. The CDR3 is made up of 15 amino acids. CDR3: CASSIDRRMNTEAFF. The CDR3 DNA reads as TGTGCCAGTAGTATAGACAGACGTATGAACACTGAAGCTTTCTTT.

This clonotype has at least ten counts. The CDR3 spells CASSLGGFELFF. CDR3 DNA: TGTGCCAGCAGCTTAGGGGGTTTTGAACTGTTTTTT. This chain uses TRBV5-6 with TRBJ1-4; TRBD1 is a possible D gene (6 bases). Trimming cost V 2 bases and J 12 bases, with 11 bases left between them. Germline assignment: CDR1 SGHDT and CDR2 YYEEEE. The CDR3 runs 12 residues.

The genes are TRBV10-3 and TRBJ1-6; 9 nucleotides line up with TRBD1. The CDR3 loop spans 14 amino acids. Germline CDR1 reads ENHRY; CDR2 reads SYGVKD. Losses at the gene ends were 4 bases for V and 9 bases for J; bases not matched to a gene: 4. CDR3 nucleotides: TGTGCCATCAGTGCGGGACAGGGTGGTTCACCCCTCCACTTT. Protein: CAISAGQGGSPLHF.

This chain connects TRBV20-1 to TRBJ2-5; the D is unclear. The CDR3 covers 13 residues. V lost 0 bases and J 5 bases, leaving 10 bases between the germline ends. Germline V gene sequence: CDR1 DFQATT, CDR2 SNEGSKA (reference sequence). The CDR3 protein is CSARDAFWETQYF. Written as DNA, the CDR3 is TGCAGTGCTAGAGATGCATTTTGGGAGACCCAGTACTTC.

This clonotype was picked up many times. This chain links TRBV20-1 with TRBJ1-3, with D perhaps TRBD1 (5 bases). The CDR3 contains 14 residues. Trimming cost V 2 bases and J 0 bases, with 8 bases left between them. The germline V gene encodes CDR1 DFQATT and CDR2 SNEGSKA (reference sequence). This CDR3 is CSARRTGSGNTIYF. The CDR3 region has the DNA TGCAGTGCTAGAAGAACAGGCTCTGGAAACACCATATATTTT.

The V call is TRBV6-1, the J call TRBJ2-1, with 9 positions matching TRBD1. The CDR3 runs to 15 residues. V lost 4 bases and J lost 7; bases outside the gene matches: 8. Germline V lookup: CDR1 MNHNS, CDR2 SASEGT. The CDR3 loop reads CASSARQGVANEQFF. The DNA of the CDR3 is TGTGCCAGCAGTGCCAGACAGGGGGTCGCGAATGAGCAGTTCTTC.